The present T cell receptor beta chain was sequenced within a study of T cells in localized non-small cell lung cancer. Study results and caveats: For the top 100 tumor clones, a median about 50 also appeared in adjacent lung. Density of T cells in blood, when higher, went with longer overall survival. T cell clonality was highest in uninvolved adjacent lung, above tumor.

Looked up from germline, CDR1 is MGHRA and CDR2 is YSYEKL. V dropped 2 bases and J dropped 1 base, with 12 bases sitting between them. The length of the CDR3 is 16 residues. This table comes from immunoSEQ multiplex PCR, and its TCRdb copy is limited to in-frame clones, with some not included. The sample has around 21,000 clones, about 90% seen once. With regard to this clone: No antigen is known for it.

This sample comprised peripheral blood, obtained before any cancer treatment. The chain joins TRBV4-1 to TRBJ1-3; D unresolved. The receptor's source is a male donor at least 60 years old with stage I squamous cell lung carcinoma. Here the CDR3 reads CASSQILGKSGNTIYF. The CDR3 nucleotides are TGCGCCAGCAGCCAAATTCTTGGGAAGTCTGGAAACACCATATATTTT.